A selection of T cell receptor beta chains follows, all from one sample in a study of blood T cell repertoires in COVID-19. Assay used: immunoSEQ multiplex PCR; TCRdb lists only in-frame clones, some missing. Counted here are 68,000 or so clones, 89% occurring once; the ten biggest clones make up 8.2%. Sequenced sample: peripheral blood. Receptors originate from a man in his fifties with active COVID-19. The CDR3 runs from the conserved cysteine through the conserved F or W. A D gene is named only where the DNA matches it firmly. Rows give clone size only sometimes, using once, few, many, or a class for an expanded clone.

D gene: TRBD2; V gene: TRBV7-2; J gene: TRBJ2-1; clone size: -; CDR3 protein: CASSLAYTSSGRGEQFF; CDR3 DNA: TGTGCCAGCAGCTTAGCTTATACTAGCTCCGGGAGGGGTGAGCAGTTCTTC
D gene: -; V gene: TRBV5-1; J gene: TRBJ1-6; clone size: -; CDR3 protein: CASTLNPGNRSPLHF; CDR3 DNA: TGCGCCAGTACCCTAAACCCGGGGAATAGATCACCCCTCCACTTT
D gene: -; V gene: TRBV4-1; J gene: TRBJ2-7; clone size: -; CDR3 protein: CASSQTGSYEQYF; CDR3 DNA: TGCGCCAGCAGCCAAACAGGGTCCTACGAGCAGTACTTC
D gene: -; V gene: TRBV7-3; J gene: TRBJ2-2; clone size: -; CDR3 protein: CASSPTGPGHPKLPNTGELFF; CDR3 DNA: TGTGCCAGCAGCCCCACAGGTCCGGGACACCCAAAATTACCTAACACCGGGGAGCTGTTTTTT
D gene: -; V gene: TRBV10-3; J gene: TRBJ1-6; clone size: -; CDR3 protein: CAISESQGWYSPLHF; CDR3 DNA: TGTGCCATCAGTGAGTCTCAGGGTTGGTATTCACCCCTCCACTTT
D gene: -; V gene: TRBV10-3; J gene: TRBJ2-7; clone size: once; CDR3 protein: CAISDIEVAAFAYEQYF; CDR3 DNA: TGTGCCATCAGTGACATAGAGGTGGCAGCCTTCGCCTACGAGCAGTACTTC
D gene: TRBD1; V gene: TRBV4-1; J gene: TRBJ1-4; clone size: -; CDR3 protein: CASSQGGGGQGREKLFF; CDR3 DNA: TGCGCCAGCAGCCAAGGAGGCGGGGGACAGGGGCGAGAAAAACTGTTTTTT
D gene: -; V gene: TRBV19; J gene: TRBJ1-2; clone size: -; CDR3 protein: CASSKSPAIPIGYTF; CDR3 DNA: TGTGCCAGCTCCAAGTCCCCTGCAATCCCTATCGGCTACACCTTC
D gene: -; V gene: TRBV30; J gene: TRBJ1-6; clone size: -; CDR3 protein: CAWRTATVNNSPLHF; CDR3 DNA: TGTGCCTGGAGGACGGCGACAGTAAATAATTCACCCCTCCACTTT
D gene: -; V gene: TRBV19; J gene: TRBJ2-7; clone size: -; CDR3 protein: CASSLLLAGTKGEQYF; CDR3 DNA: TGTGCCAGTAGCCTTCTCCTCGCGGGGACCAAAGGCGAGCAGTACTTC
D gene: -; V gene: TRBV6-6; J gene: TRBJ2-1; clone size: once; CDR3 protein: CASTSQGTGGEQFF; CDR3 DNA: TGTGCCAGCACCTCTCAGGGGACCGGGGGGGAGCAGTTCTTC
D gene: -; V gene: TRBV2; J gene: TRBJ2-3; clone size: -; CDR3 protein: CASKSEGSTDTQYF; CDR3 DNA: TGTGCCAGCAAGTCGGAGGGTAGCACAGATACGCAGTATTTT
D gene: -; V gene: TRBV5-6; J gene: TRBJ2-5; clone size: -; CDR3 protein: CASSSSTKETQYF; CDR3 DNA: TGTGCCAGCAGCTCGAGTACCAAAGAGACCCAGTACTTC
D gene: -; V gene: TRBV7-2; J gene: TRBJ1-2; clone size: once; CDR3 protein: CASSLVFVGARGYTF; CDR3 DNA: TGTGCCAGCAGCTTAGTCTTCGTAGGGGCGAGAGGCTACACCTTC
D gene: -; V gene: TRBV4-3; J gene: TRBJ1-2; clone size: -; CDR3 protein: CASSTDVAGSYGYTF; CDR3 DNA: TGCGCCAGCAGTACGGACGTGGCGGGTAGTTATGGCTACACCTTC
D gene: -; V gene: TRBV7-2; J gene: TRBJ2-1; clone size: -; CDR3 protein: CASNSVTWGHEQFF; CDR3 DNA: TGTGCCAGCAATTCGGTGACCTGGGGCCATGAGCAGTTCTTC
D gene: TRBD2; V gene: TRBV4-1; J gene: TRBJ2-7; clone size: -; CDR3 protein: CASSQDQAGTYEQYF; CDR3 DNA: TGCGCCAGCAGCCAAGATCAAGCGGGGACCTACGAGCAGTACTTC
D gene: -; V gene: TRBV30; J gene: TRBJ1-1; clone size: -; CDR3 protein: CAWRYKREGEAFF; CDR3 DNA: TGTGCCTGGAGGTACAAAAGGGAGGGAGAAGCTTTCTTT
D gene: -; V gene: TRBV5-1; J gene: TRBJ2-3; clone size: -; CDR3 protein: CASSVAQPGDTQYF; CDR3 DNA: TGCGCCAGCAGCGTGGCCCAGCCGGGGGATACGCAGTATTTT
D gene: -; V gene: TRBV10-3; J gene: TRBJ2-7; clone size: -; CDR3 protein: CAISVYGSYEQYF; CDR3 DNA: TGTGCCATCAGTGTATACGGCTCCTACGAGCAGTACTTC
D gene: TRBD1; V gene: TRBV6-5; J gene: TRBJ1-2; clone size: -; CDR3 protein: CASRRTGQGVYGYTF; CDR3 DNA: TGTGCCAGTCGCCGAACGGGACAGGGGGTCTATGGCTACACCTTC
D gene: TRBD2; V gene: TRBV7-2; J gene: TRBJ2-1; clone size: -; CDR3 protein: CASSLVAGGYNEQFF; CDR3 DNA: TGTGCCAGCAGCTTAGTCGCGGGGGGCTACAATGAGCAGTTCTTC
D gene: -; V gene: TRBV28; J gene: TRBJ2-5; clone size: -; CDR3 protein: CASSLGRHKETQYF; CDR3 DNA: TGTGCCAGCAGTTTAGGGCGACACAAAGAGACCCAGTACTTC
D gene: -; V gene: TRBV3-1/TRBV3-2; J gene: TRBJ2-1; clone size: -; CDR3 protein: CASSQGTNINEQFF; CDR3 DNA: TGTGCCAGCAGCCAAGGGACTAATATTAATGAGCAGTTCTTC